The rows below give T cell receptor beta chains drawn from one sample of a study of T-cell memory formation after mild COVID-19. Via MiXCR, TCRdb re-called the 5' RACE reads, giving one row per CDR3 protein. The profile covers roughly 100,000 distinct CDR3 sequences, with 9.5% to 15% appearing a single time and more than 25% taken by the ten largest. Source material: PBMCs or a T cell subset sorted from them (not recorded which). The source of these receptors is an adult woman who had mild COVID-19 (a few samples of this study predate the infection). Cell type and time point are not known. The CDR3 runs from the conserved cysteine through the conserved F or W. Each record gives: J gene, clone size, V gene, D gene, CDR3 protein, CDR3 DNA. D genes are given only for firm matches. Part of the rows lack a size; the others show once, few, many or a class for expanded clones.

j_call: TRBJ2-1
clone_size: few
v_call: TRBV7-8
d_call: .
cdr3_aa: CASSLGFGRYNEQFF
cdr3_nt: TGTGCCAGCAGCCTGGGGTTCGGGAGATATAATGAGCAGTTCTTC

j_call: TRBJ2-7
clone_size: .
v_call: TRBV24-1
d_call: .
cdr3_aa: CATSDGAGTYEQYF
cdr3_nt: TGTGCCACCAGTGATGGGGCAGGGACTTACGAGCAGTACTTC

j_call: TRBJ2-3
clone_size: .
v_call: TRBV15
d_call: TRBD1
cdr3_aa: CATSRAGQPTDTQYF
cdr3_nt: TGTGCCACCAGCAGAGCGGGACAGCCCACAGATACGCAGTATTTT

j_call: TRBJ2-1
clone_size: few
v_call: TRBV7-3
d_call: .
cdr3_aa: CASSQGGYNEQFF
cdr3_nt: TGTGCCAGCAGTCAGGGGGGGTACAATGAGCAGTTCTTC

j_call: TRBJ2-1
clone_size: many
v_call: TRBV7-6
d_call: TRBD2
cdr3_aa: CASSFGGRADEQFF
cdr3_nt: TGTGCCAGCAGCTTTGGGGGGAGGGCCGATGAGCAGTTCTTC

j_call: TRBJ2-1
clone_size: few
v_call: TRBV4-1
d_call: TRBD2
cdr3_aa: CASSQDFERGGIYNEQFF
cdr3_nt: TGCGCCAGCAGCCAAGATTTCGAGCGGGGGGGCATCTACAATGAGCAGTTCTTC

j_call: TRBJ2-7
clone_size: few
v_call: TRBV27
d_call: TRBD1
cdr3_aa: CASSFDRGRVEQYF
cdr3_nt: TGTGCCAGCAGTTTCGACAGGGGGAGAGTCGAGCAGTACTTC

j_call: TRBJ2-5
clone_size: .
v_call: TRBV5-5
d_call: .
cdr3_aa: CASSLAEYRETQYF
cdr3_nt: TGTGCCAGCAGCTTGGCCGAGTATCGAGAGACCCAGTACTTC

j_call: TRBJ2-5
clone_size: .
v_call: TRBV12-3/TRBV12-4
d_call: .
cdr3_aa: CASSPGEGGRETQYF
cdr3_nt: TGTGCCAGCAGTCCCGGAGAGGGGGGCAGGGAGACCCAGTACTTC

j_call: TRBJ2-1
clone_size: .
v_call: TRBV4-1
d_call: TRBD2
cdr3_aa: CASSHDDIAGPYNEQFF
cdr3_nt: TGCGCCAGCAGCCATGATGACATAGCGGGGCCCTACAATGAGCAGTTCTTC

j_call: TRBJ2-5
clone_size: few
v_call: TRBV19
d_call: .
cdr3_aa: CASSIGWGDGETQYF
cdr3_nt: TGTGCCAGTAGTATCGGTTGGGGGGACGGCGAGACCCAGTACTTC

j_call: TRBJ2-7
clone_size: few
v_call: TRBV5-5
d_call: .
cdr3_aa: CASSQGSASYEQYF
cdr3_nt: TGTGCCAGCAGCCAAGGTTCAGCTTCCTACGAGCAGTACTTC

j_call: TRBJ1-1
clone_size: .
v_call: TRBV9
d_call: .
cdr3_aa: CASTLVSNTEAFF
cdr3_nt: TGTGCCAGCACCTTAGTGAGTAACACTGAAGCTTTCTTT

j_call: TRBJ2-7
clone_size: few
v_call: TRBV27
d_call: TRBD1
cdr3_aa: CASSARQGAEQYF
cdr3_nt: TGTGCCAGCAGTGCCCGACAGGGTGCTGAGCAGTACTTC

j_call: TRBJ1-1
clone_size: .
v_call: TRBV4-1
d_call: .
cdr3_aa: CASSLSGTEAFF
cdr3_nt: TGCGCCAGCAGCCTGAGCGGGACTGAAGCTTTCTTT

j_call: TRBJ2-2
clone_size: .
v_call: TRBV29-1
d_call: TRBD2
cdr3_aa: CSVDPGGTGELFF
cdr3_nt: TGCAGCGTTGATCCGGGGGGCACCGGGGAGCTGTTTTTT

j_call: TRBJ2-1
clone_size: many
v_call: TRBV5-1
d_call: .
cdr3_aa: CASSPWTQDNEQFF
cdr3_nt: TGCGCCAGCAGCCCCTGGACTCAGGACAATGAGCAGTTCTTC

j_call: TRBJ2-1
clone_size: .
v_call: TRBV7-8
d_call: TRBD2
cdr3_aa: CAVVGPGLGYNEQFF
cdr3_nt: TGTGCCGTAGTAGGACCGGGACTAGGATACAATGAGCAGTTCTTC

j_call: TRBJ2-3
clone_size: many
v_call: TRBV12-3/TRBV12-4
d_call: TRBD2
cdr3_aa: CASSPPIAGVGTDTQYF
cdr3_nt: TGTGCCAGCAGCCCTCCCATAGCGGGAGTAGGCACAGATACGCAGTATTTT

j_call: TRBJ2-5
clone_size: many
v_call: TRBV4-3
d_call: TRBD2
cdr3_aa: CASSQGLTILAGETQYF
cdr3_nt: TGCGCCAGCAGCCAAGGTTTGACAATACTAGCGGGAGAGACCCAGTACTTC

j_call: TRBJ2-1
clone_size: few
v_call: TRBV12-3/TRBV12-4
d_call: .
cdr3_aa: CASRTTKVGLSYNEQFF
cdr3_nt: TGTGCCAGCAGAACTACCAAGGTGGGGCTATCCTACAATGAGCAGTTCTTC

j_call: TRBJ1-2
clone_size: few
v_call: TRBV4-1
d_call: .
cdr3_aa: CASSLSAGSYGYTF
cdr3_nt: TGCGCCAGCAGCCTTTCGGCCGGGTCTTATGGCTACACCTTC

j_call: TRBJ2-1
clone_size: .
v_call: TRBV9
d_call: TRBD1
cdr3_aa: CASRTGLHDEQFF
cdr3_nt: TGTGCCAGCAGGACAGGGTTGCACGATGAGCAGTTCTTC

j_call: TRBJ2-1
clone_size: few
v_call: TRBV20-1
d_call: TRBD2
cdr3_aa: CSARDRGLAEPLSYNEQFF
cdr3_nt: TGCAGTGCTAGAGATCGTGGTCTAGCGGAGCCCTTATCCTACAATGAGCAGTTCTTC

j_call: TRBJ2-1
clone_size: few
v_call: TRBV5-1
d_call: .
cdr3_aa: CASSLVVSDSDEQFF
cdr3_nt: TGCGCCAGCAGCTTGGTAGTTAGCGACTCGGATGAGCAGTTCTTC

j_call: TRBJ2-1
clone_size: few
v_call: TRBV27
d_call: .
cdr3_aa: CASSPDPWRRKGNEQFF
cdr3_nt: TGTGCCAGCAGTCCGGACCCCTGGCGGAGAAAGGGTAATGAGCAGTTCTTC

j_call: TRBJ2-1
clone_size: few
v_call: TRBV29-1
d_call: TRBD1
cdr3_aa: CSVGQGAGNEQFF
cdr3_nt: TGCAGCGTTGGACAGGGGGCTGGAAATGAGCAGTTCTTC

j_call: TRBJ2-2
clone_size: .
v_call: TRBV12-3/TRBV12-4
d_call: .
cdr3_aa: CASLELLNPNTGELFF
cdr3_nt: TGTGCCAGCTTAGAGTTGCTTAACCCGAACACCGGGGAGCTGTTTTTT

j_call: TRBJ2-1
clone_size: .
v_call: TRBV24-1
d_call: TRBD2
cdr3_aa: CATSGAGLHYNEQFF
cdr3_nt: TGTGCCACCAGTGGGGCGGGACTACACTACAATGAGCAGTTCTTC

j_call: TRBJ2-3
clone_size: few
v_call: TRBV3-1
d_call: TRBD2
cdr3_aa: CASSQEALAGVSTDTQYF
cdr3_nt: TGTGCCAGCAGCCAAGAAGCCCTAGCGGGGGTTAGCACAGATACGCAGTATTTT

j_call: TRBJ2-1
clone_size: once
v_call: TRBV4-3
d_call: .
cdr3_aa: CASSQDGATSSYNEQFF
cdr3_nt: TGCGCCAGCAGCCAAGATGGGGCGACTAGCTCCTACAATGAGCAGTTCTTC

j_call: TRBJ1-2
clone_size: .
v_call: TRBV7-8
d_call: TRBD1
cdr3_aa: CASSSPGTEHYGYTF
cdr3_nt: TGTGCCAGCAGCTCCCCCGGGACAGAGCATTATGGCTACACCTTC

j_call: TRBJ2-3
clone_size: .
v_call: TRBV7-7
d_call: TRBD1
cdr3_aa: CASSLRDRRNKITDTQYF
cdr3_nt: TGTGCTAGCAGCCTCCGGGACAGGCGTAATAAAATCACAGATACGCAGTATTTT

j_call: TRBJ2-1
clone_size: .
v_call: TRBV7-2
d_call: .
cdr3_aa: CASSLVTNGPQFF
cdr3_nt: TGTGCCAGCAGCTTAGTGACTAACGGACCGCAGTTCTTC

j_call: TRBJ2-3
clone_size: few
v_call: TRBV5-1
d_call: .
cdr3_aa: CASSLSSAPLRTDTQYF
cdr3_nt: TGCGCCAGCAGCTTGTCATCAGCCCCACTCCGCACAGATACGCAGTATTTT

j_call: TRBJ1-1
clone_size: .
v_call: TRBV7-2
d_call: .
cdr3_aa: CASIVGFGAFF
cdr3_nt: TGTGCCAGCATCGTAGGGTTCGGCGCTTTCTTT

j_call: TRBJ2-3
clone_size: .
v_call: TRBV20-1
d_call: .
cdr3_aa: CSASSLAGLTDTQYF
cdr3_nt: TGCAGTGCTAGCAGTTTGGCGGGGCTCACAGATACGCAGTATTTT

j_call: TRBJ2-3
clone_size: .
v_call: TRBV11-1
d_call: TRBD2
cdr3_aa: CASSLGGSGGDSTDTQYF
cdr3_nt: TGTGCCAGCAGCTTAGGCGGGAGTGGGGGAGACTCCACAGATACGCAGTATTTT